This T cell receptor (beta chain) was obtained from a study of cytomegalovirus exposure and HLA in healthy donors. General study findings and limits: Versus the approximately 700-donor mean, an Asian-associated ancestry cluster reportedly showed fewer N-insertions in a later analysis. There were some V segments, including TRBV6-2 and TRBV6-3, excluded as indistinguishable. Near-uniform donor sequencing depth was presumed by presence/absence analyses.

V shed 4 bases and J shed 2 bases, with 14 bases lying between them. This CDR3 comprises 15 residues. Germline CDR1 reads SNHLY; CDR2 reads FYNNEI. Amplification used 60 Vbeta primers and 13 Jbeta primers. Sequenced by immunoSEQ multiplex PCR; TCRdb stores in-frame clones only, minus some. The sample includes some 52,000 clones. With regard to this clone: The antigen is not known.

The sequence was collected from a woman aged 60-75 years in good health and CMV-seropositive. V is TRBV2 and J is TRBJ1-2; maybe TRBD1 (6 bases). Sequenced material: PBMCs. CDR3 bases: TGTGCCAGCAGTGTGAGACAGGTCGTGAACTATGGCTACACCTTC. This translates into CASSVRQVVNYGYTF.